The sequence of this T cell receptor beta chain was determined in a study of human T cells and chemical hapten exposure. Time point in this sample: patch test 2, 6 weeks after DPC sensitization. The treatment is: therapeutic diphenylcyclopropenone sensitization with weekly scalp DPC. TCRdb passed the RACE reads through MiXCR, listing each CDR3 protein once. This sample has about 40,000 distinct CDR3 sequences, with 8.5% to 10% found just once. This CDR3 contains 14 residues. The germline V gene encodes CDR1 SNHLY and CDR2 FYNNEI. Study conclusions and caveats: No change in TCRs above 1 in 1000 frequency was produced by DPC sensitization.

A single count supports this clonotype. Antigen: not known. At one of its ends the junction is not consistent with the germline gene, which may arise from a read error. The sample was whole blood, taken in connection with sensitization to the hapten diphenylcyclopropenone (DPC). The receptor comes from a woman in her 40s with alopecia areata. Some clones in this sample may be carry-over from other donors' samples. This sequence joins TRBV2 and TRBJ2-4; TRBD1 might be the D (5 bases). CDR3 sequence (DNA): TGTACCAGCAGTGAGAACAGGTTCAAAAACATTCAGTACTTC. Translating gives CTSSENRFKNIQYF.